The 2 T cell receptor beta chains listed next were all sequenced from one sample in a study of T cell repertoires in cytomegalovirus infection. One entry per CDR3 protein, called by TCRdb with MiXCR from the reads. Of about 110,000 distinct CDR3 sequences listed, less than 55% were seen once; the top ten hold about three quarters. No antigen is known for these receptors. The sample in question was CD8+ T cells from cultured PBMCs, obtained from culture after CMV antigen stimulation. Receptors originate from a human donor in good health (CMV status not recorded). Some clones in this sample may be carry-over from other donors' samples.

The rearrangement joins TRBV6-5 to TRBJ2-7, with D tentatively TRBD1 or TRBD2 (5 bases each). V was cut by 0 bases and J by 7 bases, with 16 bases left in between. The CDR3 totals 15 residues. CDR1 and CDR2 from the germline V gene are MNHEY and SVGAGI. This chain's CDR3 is CASSYSWGPHLEQYF. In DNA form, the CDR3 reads TGTGCCAGCAGTTACTCGTGGGGACCCCACTTGGAGCAGTACTTC.

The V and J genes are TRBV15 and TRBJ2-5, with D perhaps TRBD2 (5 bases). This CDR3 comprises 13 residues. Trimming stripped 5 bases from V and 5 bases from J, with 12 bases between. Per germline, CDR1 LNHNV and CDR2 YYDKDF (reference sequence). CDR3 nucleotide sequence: TGTGCCACCAGCGTAGAGGGAGCTGAGACCCAGTACTTC. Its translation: CATSVEGAETQYF.